Shown below are 8 T cell receptor beta chains from a single sample sequenced in a study of OX40 agonist ivuxolimab in advanced cancers. To prepare the library, the immunoSEQ multiplex PCR assay was applied. The table was pulled from immuneACCESS by TCRdb, which kept in-frame rearrangements only. Such tables lose some clones; where checked, under half of the loss comes from unresolved V genes, and the rest has no known cause. This sample is represented by tens of thousands of clones; about 91% of them were singletons. Together, the top ten hold under 30% of the sample. The material sequenced was CD4+ or CD8+ T cells sorted from blood, taken in a trial of the OX40 agonist ivuxolimab. The receptor source for this set is an adult with an advanced solid tumor such as melanoma, head and neck, liver or kidney cancer.

V is TRBV19 and J is TRBJ2-2, with D possibly matching TRBD2 (5 bases). This CDR3 is built from 14 residues. V lost 4 bases and J 4 bases, leaving 10 bases between the germline ends. In germline, CDR1 is LNHDA, CDR2 SQIVND (reference sequence). DNA of the CDR3: TGTGCCAGTAGTACCAGCGGAGGCACCGGGGAGCTGTTTTTT. It translates to CASSTSGGTGELFF.

Here the CDR3 reads CASSHSRQQGETQYF. CDR3 nucleotide sequence: TGTGCCAGCAGCCACAGTAGACAGCAAGGGGAGACCCAGTACTTC. The gene calls are TRBV2 and TRBJ2-5; D possibly corresponds to TRBD1 (5 bases). Germline V gene sequence: CDR1 SNHLY, CDR2 FYNNEI. The CDR3 length is 15 residues. V was trimmed by 6 bases and J by 5 bases, leaving 19 bases between them.

The CDR3 DNA reads as TGTGCCTGGAGTGTAGGGGGACAGGGCCAGCCCCAGCATTTT. Encoded protein: CAWSVGGQGQPQHF. This chain joins TRBV30 and TRBJ1-5; 9 positions agree with TRBD1. The length of the CDR3 is 14 residues. Germline lookup yields CDR1 GTSNPN and CDR2 SVGIG (reference sequence). J lost 7 bases, V lost 0 bases, and 4 bases had no gene match.

In this sample, this clone turned up once. The gene calls are TRBV5-1 and TRBJ2-1; 7 bases line up with TRBD1. V was pared by 4 bases and J by 5 bases, with 9 bases of the junction left unmatched. Germline V gives CDR1 SGHRS, CDR2 YFSETQ. The CDR3 extends over 15 amino acids. The CDR3 region is CASSPQGVVDNEQFF. The DNA of the CDR3 is TGCGCCAGCAGCCCGCAGGGGGTAGTGGACAATGAGCAGTTCTTC.

The J gene is TRBJ2-1, the V gene TRBV9, with D unclear. V gave up 3 bases and J gave up 0 bases, with 10 bases separating them. This CDR3 has 15 residues. Germline values: CDR1 SGDLS, CDR2 YYNGEE. This CDR3 is CASSGTPSSYNEQFF. The CDR3 DNA reads TGTGCCAGCAGCGGGACCCCGAGCTCCTACAATGAGCAGTTCTTC.

The chain is built from TRBV4-1 and TRBJ1-1; 7 bases line up with TRBD1. CDR3 length equals 15 residues. Trimming at V came to 4 bases and at J to 3 bases, leaving 8 bases not matched to a gene. Germline CDR1 MGHRA, CDR2 YSYEKL. The CDR3 here is CASSLSGQFDTEAFF. CDR3 sequence (DNA): TGCGCCAGCAGCCTTTCGGGACAGTTTGACACTGAAGCTTTCTTT.

V and J are TRBV19 and TRBJ2-7, with a tentative D call TRBD1 (6 bases). There are 12 residues in the CDR3. V lost 6 bases, J lost 3 bases, and 9 bases lay in between. Germline lookup yields CDR1 LNHDA and CDR2 SQIVND (reference sequence). The CDR3 reads CASSTGNYEQYF. CDR3 DNA sequence: TGTGCCAGTAGCACAGGGAACTACGAGCAGTACTTC. Based on the CDR3 plus reference TRBV19 and TRBJ2-7, the full variable domain is DGGITQSPKYLFRKEGQNVTLSCEQNLNHDAMYWYRQDPGQGLRLIYYSQIVNDFQKGDIAEGYSVSREKKESFPLTVTSAQKNPTAFYLCASSTGNYEQYFGPGTRLTVT.

This chain joins TRBV4-3 and TRBJ1-5; D is ambiguous. Trimming took 0 bases from V and 4 from J, leaving 10 bases between them. The CDR3 sequence is 15 residues long. In germline, CDR1 is LGHNA, CDR2 YSLEER. CDR3 in amino acids: CASSQDRVLNQPQHF. CDR3 DNA: TGCGCCAGCAGCCAAGATCGAGTTTTGAATCAGCCCCAGCATTTT.